The 26 T cell receptor beta chains below come from one sample, sequenced in a study of Ad26.COV2.S vaccination and SARS-CoV-2 variants. Described treatment: roughly 18 received Ad26.COV2.S at low or high dose, single or two shots; several received placebo; per-sample allocation not given. Samples were taken on day 63 after the first vaccine or placebo injection. Measured with immunoSEQ multiplex PCR; TCRdb has only the in-frame clones, and not every one. The sample includes about 350,000 clones, about 88% of them seen just once. The sample consisted of peripheral blood, taken in a trial of Ad26.COV2.S vaccine versus placebo. The origin of the receptors is a person between 18 and 65 years old who received the Ad26.COV2.S COVID-19 vaccine or a placebo.

This rearrangement joins TRBV9 to TRBJ1-2; 9 bases match TRBD1. Germline V gene lookup returns CDR1 SGDLS and CDR2 YYNGEE. The J segment lost 8 bases and the V segment lost 1 base, leaving 6 bases of the junction unmatched. The CDR3 totals 14 residues. CDR3 residues: CASSVRTGEVGYTF. CDR3 coding DNA: TGTGCCAGCAGCGTAAGGACAGGGGAGGTAGGCTACACCTTC. The variable domain in full, with the rest retrieved from reference TRBV9 and TRBJ1-2, is DSGVTQTPKHLITATGQRVTLRCSPRSGDLSVYWYQQSLDQGLQFLIQYYNGEERAKGNILERFSAQQFPDLHSELNLSSLELGDSALYFCASSVRTGEVGYTFGSGTRLTVV.

On this clone itself: The sample holds other DNA sequences that translate to the same CDR3. The chain links TRBV2 to TRBJ1-2; maybe TRBD1 (5 bases). The CDR3 totals 12 residues. The V end lost 4 bases, the J end lost 4 bases, and 7 bases lay between the germline ends. CDR1 is SNHLY and CDR2 is FYNNEI in the germline V gene. The CDR3 loop is CASSGGTYGYTF. Here the CDR3 DNA reads TGTGCCAGCAGTGGGGGGACCTATGGCTACACCTTC.

This clone was observed a few times. The CDR3 nucleotides are TGTGCCAGCAGCCAGGGGACCGGAAGCATGTATGGCTACACCTTC. Protein: CASSQGTGSMYGYTF. This chain uses TRBV3-1 (or the pseudogene TRBV3-2) with TRBJ1-2, with a possible D match to TRBD1 (5 bases). V lost 3 bases and J lost 5, with 16 bases in between. CDR3 length equals 15 residues. CDR1 is LGHDT and CDR2 is YNNKEL in the germline V gene (reference sequence).

The genes are TRBV6-4 and TRBJ2-2; D is undetermined. Per the germline V gene, CDR1 is MRHNA and CDR2 is SNTAGT. The CDR3 consists of 13 residues. The V end lost 2 bases, the J end lost 6 bases, and 7 bases lay between the germline ends. CDR3 residues: CASSDANPGELFF. The CDR3 DNA sequence: TGTGCCAGCAGTGACGCCAACCCCGGGGAGCTGTTTTTT.

This clone was seen just once. The V gene is TRBV5-1, the J gene TRBJ2-1, with TRBD1 matching over 9 bases. The germline V gene has CDR1 SGHRS and CDR2 YFSETQ. The V gene end was trimmed by 4 bases and the J gene end by 8 bases; junction bases not matched to a gene: 7. The CDR3 loop spans 14 amino acids. The CDR3 loop is CASSPGTGNYEQFF. DNA for the CDR3: TGCGCCAGCAGCCCCGGGACAGGGAACTATGAGCAGTTCTTC.

The rearrangement joins TRBV11-3 to TRBJ2-1; 7 bases match TRBD2. Germline assignment: CDR1 SGHNT and CDR2 YENEEA. CDR3 length equals 16 residues. The junction had 4 bases not matched to a gene; V was cut back by 1 base and J by 1 base. CDR3 loop: CASSLVGTTSYNEQFF. Here the CDR3 DNA reads TGTGCCAGCAGCTTAGTTGGGACTACTTCCTACAATGAGCAGTTCTTC. Filled out from reference TRBV11-3 and TRBJ2-1, the complete variable domain reads EAGVVQSPRYKIIEKKQPVAFWCNPISGHNTLYWYLQNLGQGPELLIRYENEEAVDDSQLPKDRFSAERLKGVDSTLKIQPAELGDSAVYLCASSLVGTTSYNEQFFGPGTRLTVL.

This chain uses TRBV19 with TRBJ2-3; D may correspond to TRBD1 or TRBD2 (6 bases each). Trimming took 3 bases from V and 6 from J, leaving 16 bases between them. The CDR3 is 15 amino acids. CDR1 and CDR2 (germline): LNHDA, SQIVND (reference sequence). Here the CDR3 reads CASSIVTGASDTQYF. CDR3 in DNA: TGTGCCAGTAGTATTGTAACGGGGGCGTCGGATACGCAGTATTTT.

The chain couples TRBV25-1 to TRBJ1-3, with D possibly matching TRBD1 (6 bases). CDR3 length equals 15 residues. Germline assignment: CDR1 MGHDK and CDR2 SYGVNS. Between the trimmed V and J ends, which lost 1 base and 4 bases, there was a span of 11 bases. CDR3: CASSESSGDGNTIYF. CDR3 sequence (DNA): TGTGCCAGCAGTGAATCATCAGGGGACGGAAACACCATATATTTT. Supplemented by reference TRBV25-1 and TRBJ1-3, the full variable domain reads EADIYQTPRYLVIGTGKKITLECSQTMGHDKMYWYQQDPGMELHLIHYSYGVNSTEKGDLSSESTVSRIRTEHFPLTLESARPSHTSQYLCASSESSGDGNTIYFGEGSWLTVV.

The V gene is TRBV19, the J gene TRBJ1-5; 7 bases fit TRBD1. Germline CDR1 LNHDA, CDR2 SQIVND (reference sequence). V lost 1 base, J lost 7 bases, and 7 bases stayed unmatched. There are 15 residues in the CDR3. This CDR3 is CASSIVGGGAQPQHF. The CDR3 bases are TGTGCCAGTAGTATAGTAGGAGGGGGCGCACAGCCCCAGCATTTT.

The V gene is TRBV11-3, the J gene TRBJ1-4; a possible D gene is TRBD1 (5 bases). There are 22 residues in the CDR3. V was trimmed by 0 bases and J by 2 bases, leaving 28 bases between them. Germline V gene sequence: CDR1 SGHNT, CDR2 YENEEA. The CDR3 region has the DNA TGTGCCAGCAGCTTAGAGAACCGAGGCAAAAGGGGCCCGACTGGCACTAATGAAAAACTGTTTTTT. Its protein is CASSLENRGKRGPTGTNEKLFF.

This clone was observed a few times. The J gene is TRBJ2-2, the V gene TRBV3-1 (or the pseudogene TRBV3-2), with 10 bases aligning to TRBD1. In germline, CDR1 is LGHDT, CDR2 YNNKEL (reference sequence). The CDR3 contains 14 residues. The V segment lost 6 bases and the J segment 5 bases; nucleotides outside the gene matches: 3. CDR3 DNA: TGTGCCAGCAGGTGGACAGGGGGGACCGGGGAGCTGTTTTTT. Amino acids: CASRWTGGTGELFF.

V and J are TRBV4-3 and TRBJ2-5; tentatively, D is TRBD2 (6 bases). The germline V gene encodes CDR1 LGHNA and CDR2 YSLEER. This CDR3 contains 14 residues. V lost 0 bases and J 5 bases, leaving 10 bases between the germline ends. The CDR3 loop reads CASSQDTRGETQYF. CDR3 nucleotides: TGCGCCAGCAGCCAAGATACACGGGGGGAGACCCAGTACTTC.

This clone appeared a few times. This sequence joins TRBV5-8 and TRBJ2-3, with D unresolved. Germline CDR1 is SGHTS and CDR2 is YDEGEE. The CDR3 covers 12 residues. Trimming took 5 bases from V and 3 from J, leaving 7 bases between them. In nucleotides, the CDR3 is TGTGCCAGCAGACCCTGGACAGATACGCAGTATTTT. Protein: CASRPWTDTQYF.

The chain uses TRBV6-5 and TRBJ1-2; 8 bases map to TRBD1. J gave up 4 bases and V 4 bases, and 2 bases lay outside the gene matches. The CDR3 contains 13 residues. The V gene's germline CDR1 is MNHEY and CDR2 SVGAGI. The CDR3 DNA is TGTGCCAGCAGTTCGGGACAGGTCTATGGCTACACCTTC. Its translation is CASSSGQVYGYTF.

The gene calls are TRBV18 and TRBJ2-5; 9 bases fit TRBD1. This CDR3 contains 15 residues. V trimming: 3 bases; J trimming: 5 bases; junction bases outside the gene matches: 7. Germline CDR1 and CDR2: KGHSH and LQKENI. CDR3: CASSPWTGAMETQYF. CDR3 coding DNA: TGTGCCAGCTCACCCTGGACAGGGGCAATGGAGACCCAGTACTTC.

The chain recombines TRBV24-1 with TRBJ2-7, with TRBD2 as a possible D gene (6 bases). This CDR3 has 15 residues. Germline-derived CDR1 and CDR2 are KGHDR and SFDVKD. The ends were cut back, 4 bases at V and 2 bases at J, with 14 bases in the middle. DNA of the CDR3: TGTGCCACCAGTGACTCTGGGACGGGAGCCTACGAGCAGTACTTC. Its translation: CATSDSGTGAYEQYF.

In this sample, this clone turned up once. The rearrangement uses TRBV28 and TRBJ2-7; perhaps TRBD1 as D (6 bases). Germline lookup yields CDR1 MDHEN and CDR2 SYDVKM. The ends were cut back, 3 bases at V and 7 bases at J, with 19 bases in the middle. The CDR3 runs 15 residues. CDR3 region: CASSFLGAGPQEQYF. CDR3 coding DNA: TGTGCCAGCAGTTTCTTGGGGGCGGGCCCCCAAGAGCAGTACTTC.

The chain joins TRBV7-8 to TRBJ1-2, with no clear D. CDR3 size: 12 residues. Trimming stripped 1 base from V and 11 bases from J, with 11 bases between. CDR1 is SGHVS, CDR2 FQNEAQ, per germline. Written as DNA, the CDR3 is TGTGCCAGCAGCTTAGAGGTCGGGAGATACACCTTC. This sequence encodes CASSLEVGRYTF.

This clone was seen more than once but under ten times. The J gene is TRBJ1-6, the V gene TRBV27, with D tentatively TRBD1 (6 bases). The CDR3 length is 15 residues. The germline V gene has CDR1 MNHEY and CDR2 SMNVEV (reference sequence). V was shortened by 2 bases and J by 10 bases, with 15 bases between the two germline ends. CDR3 bases: TGTGCCAGCAGTTTAGTACAGGGAGGGATGTCACCCCTCCACTTT. It codes for CASSLVQGGMSPLHF.

V usage is TRBV25-1 and J usage is TRBJ1-1; 7 positions match TRBD1. Germline CDR1 is MGHDK and CDR2 is SYGVNS. The CDR3 length is 14 residues. V lost 5 bases to trimming and J lost 4 bases; unmatched junction nucleotides: 7. For the CDR3, the DNA is TGTGCCAGCAGTCCTAGACAGGGTTTCACTGAAGCTTTCTTT. As protein: CASSPRQGFTEAFF.

In its sample, this clone was seen a few times. This rearrangement joins TRBV7-9 to TRBJ1-4, with D perhaps matching TRBD1 (5 bases). The CDR3 totals 16 residues. V was shortened by 5 bases and J by 4 bases, with 17 bases between the two germline ends. Per the germline V gene, CDR1 is SEHNR and CDR2 is FQNEAQ (reference sequence). CDR3: CASSPGGWGDNEKLFF. CDR3 sequence (DNA): TGTGCCAGCAGCCCCGGTGGTTGGGGGGATAATGAAAAACTGTTTTTT.

The chain is built from TRBV7-9 and TRBJ1-1, with 12 bases lining up with TRBD1. The V segment lost 4 bases and the J segment 5 bases; nucleotides outside the gene matches: 2. The CDR3 covers 14 residues. The V gene's germline CDR1 is SEHNR and CDR2 FQNEAQ (reference sequence). CDR3 amino acids: CASSWDRGRTEAFF. Written as DNA, the CDR3 is TGTGCCAGCAGCTGGGACAGGGGGCGAACTGAAGCTTTCTTT.

The chain uses TRBV28 and TRBJ2-7; D possibly corresponds to TRBD1 (6 bases). With 4 bases removed from V and 5 bases from J, the gap between germline ends came to 21 bases. From germline, CDR1 is MDHEN and CDR2 SYDVKM. The CDR3 runs to 16 residues. DNA for the CDR3: TGTGCCAGCAGTTCGACCCAGGGGCGAGTAAACAACGAGCAGTACTTC. Encoded protein: CASSSTQGRVNNEQYF. Complete variable domain (other parts from reference TRBV28 and TRBJ2-7): DVKVTQSSRYLVKRTGEKVFLECVQDMDHENMFWYRQDPGLGLRLIYFSYDVKMKEKGDIPEGYSVSREKKERFSLILESASTNQTSMYLCASSSTQGRVNNEQYFGPGTRLTVT.

The chain employs TRBV27 and TRBJ2-7; tentatively, D is TRBD1 (6 bases). Trimming pared 8 bases from V and 7 bases from J, leaving 15 bases between. Germline values: CDR1 MNHEY, CDR2 SMNVEV (reference sequence). The CDR3 runs to 12 residues. The CDR3 protein is CASSHRASEQYF. Here the CDR3 DNA reads TGTGCCAGCTCACACAGGGCTTCGGAGCAGTACTTC.

CDR3 sequence (DNA): TGTGCCAGCAGTCCGTCCCTAGGTGCTATGAACACTGAAGCTTTCTTT. It codes for CASSPSLGAMNTEAFF. J is TRBJ1-1 and V is TRBV28; the D is unclear. CDR3 length: 16 residues. Trimming took off 5 bases at V and 0 bases at J, with 16 bases between the two ends. Per the germline V gene, CDR1 is MDHEN and CDR2 is SYDVKM.

The rearrangement joins TRBV6-5 to TRBJ1-5; 8 bases line up with TRBD1. V shed 6 bases, J shed 4 bases, and the junction held 5 bases outside the gene matches. Looked up from germline, CDR1 is MNHEY and CDR2 is SVGAGI. The CDR3 length is 14 residues. The CDR3 DNA follows: TGTGCCAGCAGACAAGGACAGGGAAATCAGCCCCAGCATTTT. Its protein product is CASRQGQGNQPQHF.